The clone carrying this T cell receptor (beta chain) was seen just once. Its antigen is currently unknown. These data belong to a study of siplizumab effects on memory and regulatory T cells. Whole-study results and caveats: Major contributors to the alloresponse seemed to be naive T cells, which also appeared more diverse than memory cells. Proliferating clones, CD4+ or CD8+, lacked an assignable naive or memory phenotype in roughly 80-96% of cases. The mapping of alloreactive clones to unstimulated subsets covered only a minor fraction of them.

The repertoire was sequenced with immunoSEQ multiplex PCR; TCRdb's copy has only in-frame clones and lacks some. This sample has tens of thousands of clones; 93% occur once, and the top ten carry about 40%. Sequenced: CD8+ T cells sorted from blood. The sequence was obtained from a human donor in good health.

The CDR3 here is CASGLIQRGGRNTEAFF. The CDR3 DNA reads TGTGCTAGTGGTTTGATACAAAGAGGGGGAAGGAACACTGAAGCTTTCTTT. This sequence joins TRBV12-5 and TRBJ1-1; TRBD1 is a possible D gene (6 bases). CDR1 and CDR2 (germline): LGHNT, FRNRAP. Trimming took 2 bases from V and 1 from J, leaving 17 bases between them. This CDR3 comprises 17 residues. The full variable domain, completed using reference TRBV12-5 and TRBJ1-1, is DARVTQTPRHKVTEMGQEVTMRCQPILGHNTVFWYRQTMMQGLELLAYFRNRAPLDDSGMPKDRFSAEMPDATLATLKIQPSEPRDSAVYFCASGLIQRGGRNTEAFFGQGTRLTVV.